This T cell receptor beta chain was obtained from a study of shared clonotypes between healthy human individuals. Here immunoSEQ multiplex PCR was the method, and the copy in TCRdb shows in-frame clones only, minus some. This repertoire shows more than 2 million clones, over 85% found once; its top ten account for more than 1.5%. Naive CD8 cells were CD45RO-negative, positively selected for CCR7, excluding terminally differentiated effector memory CD45RA+ cells. The TCR originated in a young man in good health. Some clones in this sample may be carry-over from other donors' samples. The specimen sequenced was naive CD8+ T cells from PBMCs.

This CDR3 reads CAWSVRMNYAKNIQYF. The DNA of the CDR3 is TGTGCCTGGAGTGTACGGATGAATTACGCCAAAAACATTCAGTACTTC. This chain joins TRBV30 and TRBJ2-4; no clear D. Per germline, CDR1 GTSNPN and CDR2 SVGIG (reference sequence). The CDR3 runs 16 residues. With 0 bases removed from V and 1 base from J, the gap between germline ends came to 13 bases.